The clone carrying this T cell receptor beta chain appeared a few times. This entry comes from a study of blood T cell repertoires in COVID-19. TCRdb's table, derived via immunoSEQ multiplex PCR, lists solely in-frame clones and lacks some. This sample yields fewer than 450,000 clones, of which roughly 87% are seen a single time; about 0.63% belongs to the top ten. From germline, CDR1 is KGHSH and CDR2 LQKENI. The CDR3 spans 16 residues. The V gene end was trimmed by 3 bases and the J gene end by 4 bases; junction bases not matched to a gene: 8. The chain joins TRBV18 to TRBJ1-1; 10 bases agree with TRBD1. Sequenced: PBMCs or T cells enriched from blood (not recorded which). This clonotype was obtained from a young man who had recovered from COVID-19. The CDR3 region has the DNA TGTGCCAGCTCACCGGCGACAGGGGGCATGGGCACTGAAGCTTTCTTT. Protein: CASSPATGGMGTEAFF.